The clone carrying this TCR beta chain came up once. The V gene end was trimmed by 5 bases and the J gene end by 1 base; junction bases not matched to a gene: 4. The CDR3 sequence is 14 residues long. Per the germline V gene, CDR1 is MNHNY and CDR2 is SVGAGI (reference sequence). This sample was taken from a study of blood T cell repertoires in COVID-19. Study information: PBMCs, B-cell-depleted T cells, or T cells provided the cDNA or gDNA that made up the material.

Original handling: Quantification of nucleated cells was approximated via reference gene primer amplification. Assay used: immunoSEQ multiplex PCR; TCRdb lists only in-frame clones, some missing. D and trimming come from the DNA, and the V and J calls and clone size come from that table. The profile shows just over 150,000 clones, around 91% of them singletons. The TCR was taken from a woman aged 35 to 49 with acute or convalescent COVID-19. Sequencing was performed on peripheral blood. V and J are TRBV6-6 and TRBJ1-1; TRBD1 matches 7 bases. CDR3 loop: CASSSQGGNTEAFF. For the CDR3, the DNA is TGTGCCAGCAGTAGCCAGGGGGGGAACACTGAAGCTTTCTTT.